This T cell receptor (beta chain) was captured by sequencing in a study of blood T cell repertoires in COVID-19. In the original workflow: Estimates of nucleated cell counts were drawn from the amplification of reference gene primers. Sequencing used immunoSEQ multiplex PCR; TCRdb keeps in-frame clones, though not all of them. For V, J and clone size, that table is used; D and trimming come from the DNA. The repertoire holds some 180,000 clones, with approximately 80% as singletons. Trimming pared 11 bases from V and 5 bases from J, leaving 15 bases between. CDR1 and CDR2 (germline): SNHLY, FYNNEI. The CDR3 runs 12 residues.

Source material: peripheral blood. V usage is TRBV2 and J usage is TRBJ2-5, with D perhaps matching TRBD1 (6 bases). The receptor was isolated from a human donor in a cohort sampled during active COVID-19. The CDR3 reads CAGGWARETQYF. CDR3 sequence (DNA): TGTGCCGGGGGCTGGGCCCGGGAGACCCAGTACTTC.